Listed below are T cell receptor beta chains from one sample, sequenced in a study of T-cell memory formation after mild COVID-19. TCRdb redid the calling of the 5' RACE reads with MiXCR, one entry per CDR3 protein. The table records roughly 150,000 distinct CDR3 sequences, 11% to 15% of them present only once. Specimen: PBMCs or a T cell subset sorted from them (not recorded which). All receptors come from an adult woman who had mild COVID-19 (a few samples of this study predate the infection). Cell type and time point are not known. CDR3s include the opening cysteine and the closing phenylalanine or tryptophan. The order of the fields is J gene, clone size, D gene, V gene, CDR3 protein. D genes are given only for firm matches. Clone size appears in some rows only: once, few, many, or a class for an expanded clone.

TRBJ2-1,-,TRBD2,TRBV13,CASSYLAGGLHEQFF
TRBJ1-1,-,-,TRBV5-5,CASSLAGGYGTEAFF
TRBJ2-1,few,-,TRBV29-1,CSIPGGQQFF
TRBJ2-1,many,TRBD1,TRBV5-4,CASSSPGQGAINEQFF
TRBJ1-5,few,-,TRBV5-1,CASSPTDANQPQHF
TRBJ2-1,-,-,TRBV5-1,CASSLGSAVLHNEQFF
TRBJ2-3,few,TRBD1,TRBV3-1,CASSPTTGVTDTQYF
TRBJ1-1,-,-,TRBV28,CASNPTMGGDEAFF
TRBJ2-2,-,TRBD1,TRBV10-3,CAIPLGQATNTGELFF
TRBJ1-2,-,-,TRBV4-1,CASSQDQDGAVSVGGYGYTF
TRBJ2-7,-,-,TRBV5-1,CASVAPSSYEQYF
TRBJ2-7,few,TRBD2,TRBV5-4,CASTRLSGGASHEQYF
TRBJ1-1,-,-,TRBV7-2,CASSFFGYTEAFF
TRBJ1-1,many,TRBD1,TRBV7-8,CASSRRGTNTEAFF
TRBJ2-2,few,TRBD2,TRBV12-3/TRBV12-4,CASSVSPPEAGVLNTGELFF
TRBJ1-6,few,-,TRBV2,CASSFSYNSPLHF
TRBJ1-5,many,TRBD1,TRBV5-6,CASSLGQGPNQPQHF
TRBJ2-7,many,TRBD1,TRBV4-1,CASSPLLNPGQGAIGTYEQYF
TRBJ2-2,-,-,TRBV27,CASRHPPGELFF
TRBJ1-2,-,TRBD1,TRBV30,CAWSGFGTGGAKGNGYTF
TRBJ2-3,-,-,TRBV6-5,CASSYSLGRTDTQYF
TRBJ2-1,-,TRBD2,TRBV4-3,CASSQTGTSGTAYNEQFF
TRBJ1-1,-,-,TRBV29-1,CSAHGGGAEAFF
TRBJ2-7,many,TRBD2,TRBV6-5,CASSPSGGTSGYEQYF
TRBJ2-2,-,-,TRBV27,CASKFHDTGELFF
TRBJ2-7,-,TRBD1,TRBV28,CASSRGTGAFDEQYF
TRBJ1-2,-,-,TRBV7-9,CASSLGGSSNYGYTF
TRBJ2-1,few,-,TRBV7-9,CASSLAIQEKRAGEQFF
TRBJ2-1,-,-,TRBV7-2,CASSSTGGLPIEQFF
TRBJ1-4,few,-,TRBV4-3,CASSHLNEKLFF
TRBJ2-1,-,TRBD2,TRBV7-9,CASKNPGLAGVWKSGEQFF
TRBJ1-2,-,TRBD1,TRBV5-6,CASTGQGGYGYTF
TRBJ2-3,few,TRBD1,TRBV7-6,CASSRPDRGRKGSTDTQYF
TRBJ2-1,few,TRBD2,TRBV4-1,CASSQTPGTNNEQFF
TRBJ2-7,once,-,TRBV20-1,CSARGEQGEQYF
TRBJ1-1,-,-,TRBV4-1,CASKSPGYTEAFF
TRBJ2-5,few,-,TRBV6-6,CASSYLSGQETQYF
TRBJ2-5,-,-,TRBV11-2,CASSLVTPQETQYF
TRBJ2-1,few,TRBD2,TRBV12-3/TRBV12-4,CASSLNVAGGLNNEQFF
TRBJ2-7,-,-,TRBV7-9,CASSSVASGSYEQYF